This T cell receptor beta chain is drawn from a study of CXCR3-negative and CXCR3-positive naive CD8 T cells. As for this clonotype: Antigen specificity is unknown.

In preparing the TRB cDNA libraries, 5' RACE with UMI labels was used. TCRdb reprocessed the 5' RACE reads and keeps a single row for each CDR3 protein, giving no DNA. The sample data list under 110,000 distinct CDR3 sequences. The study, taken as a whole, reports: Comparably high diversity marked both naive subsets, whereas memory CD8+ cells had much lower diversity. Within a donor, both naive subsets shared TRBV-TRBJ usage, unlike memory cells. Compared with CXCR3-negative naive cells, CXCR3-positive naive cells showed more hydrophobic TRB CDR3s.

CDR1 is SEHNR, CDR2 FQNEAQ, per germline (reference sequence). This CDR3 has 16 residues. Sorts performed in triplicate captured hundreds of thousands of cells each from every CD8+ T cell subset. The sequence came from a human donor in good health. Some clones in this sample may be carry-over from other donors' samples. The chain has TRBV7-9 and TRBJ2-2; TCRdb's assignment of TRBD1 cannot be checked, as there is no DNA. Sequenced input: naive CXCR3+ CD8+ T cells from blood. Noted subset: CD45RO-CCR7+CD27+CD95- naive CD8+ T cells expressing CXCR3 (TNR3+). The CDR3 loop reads CASSLDSERNTGELFF.